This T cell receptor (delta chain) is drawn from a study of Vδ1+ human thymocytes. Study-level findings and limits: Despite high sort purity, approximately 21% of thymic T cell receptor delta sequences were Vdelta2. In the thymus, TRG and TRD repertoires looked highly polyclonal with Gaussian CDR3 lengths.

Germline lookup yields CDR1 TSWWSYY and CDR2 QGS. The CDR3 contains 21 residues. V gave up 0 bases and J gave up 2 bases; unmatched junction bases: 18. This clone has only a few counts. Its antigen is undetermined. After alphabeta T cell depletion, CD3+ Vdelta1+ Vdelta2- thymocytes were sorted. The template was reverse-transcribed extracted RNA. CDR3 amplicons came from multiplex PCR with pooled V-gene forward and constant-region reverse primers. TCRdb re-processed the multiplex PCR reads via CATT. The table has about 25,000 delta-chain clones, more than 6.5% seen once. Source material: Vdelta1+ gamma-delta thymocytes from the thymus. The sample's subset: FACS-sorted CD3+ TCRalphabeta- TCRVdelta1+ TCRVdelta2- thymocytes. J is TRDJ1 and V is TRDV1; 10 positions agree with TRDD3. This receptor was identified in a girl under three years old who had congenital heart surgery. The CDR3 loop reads CALGELALRDLLGDRTDKLIF. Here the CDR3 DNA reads TGTGCTCTTGGGGAACTTGCCCTAAGGGACCTACTGGGGGATCGGACCGATAAACTCATCTTT.